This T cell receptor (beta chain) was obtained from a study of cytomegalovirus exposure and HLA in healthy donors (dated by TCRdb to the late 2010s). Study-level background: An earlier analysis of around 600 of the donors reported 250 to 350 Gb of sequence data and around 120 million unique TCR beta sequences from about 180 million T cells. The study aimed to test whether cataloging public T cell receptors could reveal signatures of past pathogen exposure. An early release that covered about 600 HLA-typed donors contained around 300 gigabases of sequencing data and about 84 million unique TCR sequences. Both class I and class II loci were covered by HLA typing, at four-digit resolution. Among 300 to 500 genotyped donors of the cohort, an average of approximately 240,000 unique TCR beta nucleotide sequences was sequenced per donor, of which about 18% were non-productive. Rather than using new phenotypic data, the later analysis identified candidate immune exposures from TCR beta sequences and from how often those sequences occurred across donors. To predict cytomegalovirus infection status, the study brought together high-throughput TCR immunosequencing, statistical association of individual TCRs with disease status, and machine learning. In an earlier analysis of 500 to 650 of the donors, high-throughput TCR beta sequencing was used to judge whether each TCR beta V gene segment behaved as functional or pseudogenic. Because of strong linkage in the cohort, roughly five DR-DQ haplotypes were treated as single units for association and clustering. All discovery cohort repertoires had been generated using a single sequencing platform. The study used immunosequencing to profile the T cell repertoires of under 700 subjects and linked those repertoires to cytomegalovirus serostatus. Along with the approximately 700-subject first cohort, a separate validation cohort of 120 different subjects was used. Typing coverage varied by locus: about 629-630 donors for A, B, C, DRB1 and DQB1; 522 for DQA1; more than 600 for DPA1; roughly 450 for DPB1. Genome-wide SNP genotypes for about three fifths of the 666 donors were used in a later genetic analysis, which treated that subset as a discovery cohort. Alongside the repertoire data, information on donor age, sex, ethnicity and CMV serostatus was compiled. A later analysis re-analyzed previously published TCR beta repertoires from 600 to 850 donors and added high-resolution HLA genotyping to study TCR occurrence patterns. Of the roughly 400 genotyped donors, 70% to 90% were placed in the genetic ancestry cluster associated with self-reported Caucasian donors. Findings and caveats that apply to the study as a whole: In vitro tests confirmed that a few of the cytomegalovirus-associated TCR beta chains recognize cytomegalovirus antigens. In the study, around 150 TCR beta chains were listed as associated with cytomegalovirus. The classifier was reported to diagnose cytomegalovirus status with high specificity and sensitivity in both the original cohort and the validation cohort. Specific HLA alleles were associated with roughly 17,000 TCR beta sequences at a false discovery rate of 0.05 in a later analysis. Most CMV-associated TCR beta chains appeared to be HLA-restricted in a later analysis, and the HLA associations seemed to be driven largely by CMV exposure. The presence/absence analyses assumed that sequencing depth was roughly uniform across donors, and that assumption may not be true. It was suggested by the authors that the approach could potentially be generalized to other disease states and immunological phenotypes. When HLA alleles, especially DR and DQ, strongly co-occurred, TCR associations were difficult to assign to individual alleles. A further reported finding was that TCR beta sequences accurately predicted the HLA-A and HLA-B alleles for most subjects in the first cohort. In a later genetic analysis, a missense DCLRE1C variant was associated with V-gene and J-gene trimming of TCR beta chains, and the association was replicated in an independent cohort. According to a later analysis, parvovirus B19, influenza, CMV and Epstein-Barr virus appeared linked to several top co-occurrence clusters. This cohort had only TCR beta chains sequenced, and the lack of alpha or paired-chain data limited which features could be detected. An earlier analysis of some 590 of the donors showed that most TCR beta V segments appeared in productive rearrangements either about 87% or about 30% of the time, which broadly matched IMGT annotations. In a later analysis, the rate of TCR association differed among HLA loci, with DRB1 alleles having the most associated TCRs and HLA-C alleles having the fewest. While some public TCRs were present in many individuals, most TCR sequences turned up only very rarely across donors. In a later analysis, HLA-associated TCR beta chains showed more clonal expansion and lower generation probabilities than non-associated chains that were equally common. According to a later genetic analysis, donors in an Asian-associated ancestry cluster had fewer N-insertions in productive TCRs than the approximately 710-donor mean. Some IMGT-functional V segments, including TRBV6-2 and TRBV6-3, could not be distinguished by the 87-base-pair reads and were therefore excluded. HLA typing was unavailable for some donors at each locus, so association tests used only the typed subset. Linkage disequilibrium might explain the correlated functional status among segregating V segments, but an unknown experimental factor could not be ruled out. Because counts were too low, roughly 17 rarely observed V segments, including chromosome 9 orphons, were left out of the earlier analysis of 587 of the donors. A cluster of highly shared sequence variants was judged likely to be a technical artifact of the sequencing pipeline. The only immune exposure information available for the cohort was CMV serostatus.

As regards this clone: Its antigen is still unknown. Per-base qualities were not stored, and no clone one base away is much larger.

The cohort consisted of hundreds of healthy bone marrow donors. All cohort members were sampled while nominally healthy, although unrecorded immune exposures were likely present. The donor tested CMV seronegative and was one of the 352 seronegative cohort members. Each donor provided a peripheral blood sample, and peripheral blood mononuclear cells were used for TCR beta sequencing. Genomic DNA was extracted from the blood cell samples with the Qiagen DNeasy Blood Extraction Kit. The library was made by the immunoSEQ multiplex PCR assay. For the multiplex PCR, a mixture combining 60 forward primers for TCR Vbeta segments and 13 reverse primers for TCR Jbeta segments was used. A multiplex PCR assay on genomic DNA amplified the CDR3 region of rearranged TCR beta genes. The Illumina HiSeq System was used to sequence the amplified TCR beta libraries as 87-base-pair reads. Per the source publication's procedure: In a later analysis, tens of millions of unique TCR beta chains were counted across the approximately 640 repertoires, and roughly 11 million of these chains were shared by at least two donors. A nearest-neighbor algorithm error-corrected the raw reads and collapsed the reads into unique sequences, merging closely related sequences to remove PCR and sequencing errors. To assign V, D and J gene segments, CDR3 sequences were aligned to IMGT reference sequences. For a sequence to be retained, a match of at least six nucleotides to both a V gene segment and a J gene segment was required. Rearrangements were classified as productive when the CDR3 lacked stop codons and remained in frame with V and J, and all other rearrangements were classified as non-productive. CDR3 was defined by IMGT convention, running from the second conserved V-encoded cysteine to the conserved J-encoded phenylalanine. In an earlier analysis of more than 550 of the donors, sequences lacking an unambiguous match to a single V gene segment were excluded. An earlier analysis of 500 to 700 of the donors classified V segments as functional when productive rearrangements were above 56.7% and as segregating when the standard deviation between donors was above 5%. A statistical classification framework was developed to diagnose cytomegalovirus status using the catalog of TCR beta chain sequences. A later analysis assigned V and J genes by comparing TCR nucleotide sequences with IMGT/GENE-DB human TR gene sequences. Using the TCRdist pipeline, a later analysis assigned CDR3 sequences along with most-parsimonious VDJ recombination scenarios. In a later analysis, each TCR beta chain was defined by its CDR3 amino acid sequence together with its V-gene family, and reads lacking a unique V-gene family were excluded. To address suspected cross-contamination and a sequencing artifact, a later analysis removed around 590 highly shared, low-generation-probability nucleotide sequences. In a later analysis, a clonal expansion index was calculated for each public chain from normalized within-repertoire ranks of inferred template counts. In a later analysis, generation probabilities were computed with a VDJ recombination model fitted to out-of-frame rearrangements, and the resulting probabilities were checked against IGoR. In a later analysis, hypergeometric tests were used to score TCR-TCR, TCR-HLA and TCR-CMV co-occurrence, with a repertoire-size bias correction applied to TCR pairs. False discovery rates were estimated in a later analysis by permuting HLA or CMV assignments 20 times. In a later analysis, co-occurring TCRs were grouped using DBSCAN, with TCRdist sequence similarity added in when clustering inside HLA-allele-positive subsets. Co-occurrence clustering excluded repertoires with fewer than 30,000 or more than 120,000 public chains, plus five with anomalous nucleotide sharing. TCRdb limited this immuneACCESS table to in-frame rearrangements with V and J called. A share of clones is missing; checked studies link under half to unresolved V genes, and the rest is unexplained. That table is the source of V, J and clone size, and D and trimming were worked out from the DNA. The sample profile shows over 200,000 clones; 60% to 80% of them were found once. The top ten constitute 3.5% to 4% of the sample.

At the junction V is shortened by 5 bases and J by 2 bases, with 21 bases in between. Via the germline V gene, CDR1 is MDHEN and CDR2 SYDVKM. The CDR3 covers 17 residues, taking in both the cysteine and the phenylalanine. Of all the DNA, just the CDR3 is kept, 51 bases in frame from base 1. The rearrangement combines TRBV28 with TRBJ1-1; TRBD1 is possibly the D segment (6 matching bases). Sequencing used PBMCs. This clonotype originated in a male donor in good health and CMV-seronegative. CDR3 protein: CASSPLGGAHINTEAFF. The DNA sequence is TGTGCCAGCAGTCCCCTAGGGGGGGCGCATATTAACACTGAAGCTTTCTTT.